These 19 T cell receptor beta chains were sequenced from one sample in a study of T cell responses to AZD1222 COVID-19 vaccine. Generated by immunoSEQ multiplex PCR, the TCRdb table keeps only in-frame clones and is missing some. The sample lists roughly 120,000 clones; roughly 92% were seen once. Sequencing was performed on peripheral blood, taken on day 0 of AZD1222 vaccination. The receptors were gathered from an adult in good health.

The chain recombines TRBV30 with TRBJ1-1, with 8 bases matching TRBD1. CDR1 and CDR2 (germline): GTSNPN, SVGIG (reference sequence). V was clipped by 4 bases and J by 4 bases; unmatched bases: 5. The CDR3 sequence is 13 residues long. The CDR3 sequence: CAWNRGESTEAFF. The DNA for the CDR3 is TGTGCCTGGAACAGGGGGGAGAGCACTGAAGCTTTCTTT.

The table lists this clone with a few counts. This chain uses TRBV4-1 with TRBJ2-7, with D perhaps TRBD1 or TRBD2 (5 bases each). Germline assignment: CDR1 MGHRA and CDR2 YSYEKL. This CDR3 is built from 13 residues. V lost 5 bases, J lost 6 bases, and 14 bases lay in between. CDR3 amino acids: CASSWDPGGEQYF. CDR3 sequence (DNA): TGCGCCAGCAGCTGGGACCCGGGCGGCGAGCAGTACTTC.

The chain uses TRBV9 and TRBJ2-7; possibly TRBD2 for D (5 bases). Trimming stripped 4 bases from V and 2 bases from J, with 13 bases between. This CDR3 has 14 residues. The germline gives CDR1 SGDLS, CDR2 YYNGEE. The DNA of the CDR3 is TGTGCCAGCAGCCTTACAGCGGAACCCTACGAGCAGTACTTC. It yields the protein CASSLTAEPYEQYF.

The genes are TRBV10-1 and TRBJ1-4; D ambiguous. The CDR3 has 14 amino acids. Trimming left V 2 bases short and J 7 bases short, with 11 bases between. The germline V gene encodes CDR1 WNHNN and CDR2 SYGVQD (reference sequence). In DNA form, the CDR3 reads TGCGCCAGCAGTGAGGGGGTATTGGGTGAAAAACTGTTTTTT. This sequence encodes CASSEGVLGEKLFF.

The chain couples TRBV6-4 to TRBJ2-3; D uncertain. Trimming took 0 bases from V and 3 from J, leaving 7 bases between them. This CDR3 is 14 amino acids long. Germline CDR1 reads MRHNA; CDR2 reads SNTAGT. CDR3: CASSDSVETDTQYF. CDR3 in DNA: TGTGCCAGCAGTGACTCGGTTGAGACAGATACGCAGTATTTT.

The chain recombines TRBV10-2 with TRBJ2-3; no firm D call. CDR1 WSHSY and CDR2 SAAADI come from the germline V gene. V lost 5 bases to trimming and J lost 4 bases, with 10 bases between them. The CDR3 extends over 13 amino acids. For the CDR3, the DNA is TGCGCCAGCAGTAAGGCCATCTCAGATACGCAGTATTTT. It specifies CASSKAISDTQYF.

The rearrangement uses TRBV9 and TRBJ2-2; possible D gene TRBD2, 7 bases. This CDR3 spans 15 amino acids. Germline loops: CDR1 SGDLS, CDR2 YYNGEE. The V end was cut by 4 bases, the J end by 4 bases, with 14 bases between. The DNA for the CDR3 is TGTGCCAGCAGCCGAGGGGGGGCGGGCACCGGGGAGCTGTTTTTT. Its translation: CASSRGGAGTGELFF.

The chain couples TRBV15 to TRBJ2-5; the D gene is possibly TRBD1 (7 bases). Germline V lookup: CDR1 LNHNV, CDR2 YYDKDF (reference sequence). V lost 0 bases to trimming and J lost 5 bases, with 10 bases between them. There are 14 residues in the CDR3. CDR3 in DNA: TGTGCCACCAGCAGAGATGCAGGGGGGGAGACCCAGTACTTC. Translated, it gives CATSRDAGGETQYF.

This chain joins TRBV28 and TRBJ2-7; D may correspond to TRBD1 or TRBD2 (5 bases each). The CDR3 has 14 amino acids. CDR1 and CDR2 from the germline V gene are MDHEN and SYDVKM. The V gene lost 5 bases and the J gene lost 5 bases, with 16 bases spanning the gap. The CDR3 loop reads CASSPQRDHHEQYF. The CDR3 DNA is TGTGCCAGCAGTCCCCAACGGGACCATCACGAGCAGTACTTC.

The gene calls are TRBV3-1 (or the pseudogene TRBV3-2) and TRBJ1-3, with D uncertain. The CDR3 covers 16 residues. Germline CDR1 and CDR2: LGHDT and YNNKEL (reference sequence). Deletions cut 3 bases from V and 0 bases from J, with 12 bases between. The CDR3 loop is CASSQGAGSSGNTIYF. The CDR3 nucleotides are TGTGCCAGCAGCCAGGGTGCTGGGAGCTCTGGAAACACCATATATTTT.

The CDR3 DNA reads TGTGCCAGCAGTTTCAGGGGTAGGGGTCAGCCCCAGCATTTT. This sequence encodes CASSFRGRGQPQHF. V and J are TRBV28 and TRBJ1-5, with D maybe TRBD1 (6 bases). CDR3 length: 14 residues. Germline V gene data show CDR1 as MDHEN and CDR2 as SYDVKM. The V end was cut by 3 bases, the J end by 6 bases, with 12 bases between.

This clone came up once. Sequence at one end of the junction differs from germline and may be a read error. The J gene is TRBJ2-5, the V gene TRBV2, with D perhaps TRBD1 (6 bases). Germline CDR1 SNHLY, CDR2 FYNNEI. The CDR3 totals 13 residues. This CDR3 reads CASSATGQATQYF. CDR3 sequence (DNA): TGTGCCAGCAGTGCGACAGGTCAAGCGACCCAGTACTTC.

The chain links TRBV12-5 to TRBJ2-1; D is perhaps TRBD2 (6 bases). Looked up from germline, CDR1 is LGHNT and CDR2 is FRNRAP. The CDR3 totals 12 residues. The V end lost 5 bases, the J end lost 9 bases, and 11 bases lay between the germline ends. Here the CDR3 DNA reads TGTGCTAGTGGTCCACTAGCTATTGAGCAGTTCTTC. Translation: CASGPLAIEQFF.

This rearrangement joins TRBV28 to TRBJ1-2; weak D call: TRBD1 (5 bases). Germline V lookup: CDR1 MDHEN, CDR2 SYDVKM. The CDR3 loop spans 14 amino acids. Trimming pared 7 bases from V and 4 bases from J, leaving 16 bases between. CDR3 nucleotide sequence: TGTGCCAGCACCCCACCCGCAGGGATCTATGGCTACACCTTC. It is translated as CASTPPAGIYGYTF.

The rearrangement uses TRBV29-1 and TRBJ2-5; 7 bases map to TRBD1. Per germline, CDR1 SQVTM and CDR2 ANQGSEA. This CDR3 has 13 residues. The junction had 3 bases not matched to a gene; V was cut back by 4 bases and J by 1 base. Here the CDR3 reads CSVVRGLQETQYF. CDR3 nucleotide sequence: TGCAGCGTTGTTAGGGGGCTCCAAGAGACCCAGTACTTC.

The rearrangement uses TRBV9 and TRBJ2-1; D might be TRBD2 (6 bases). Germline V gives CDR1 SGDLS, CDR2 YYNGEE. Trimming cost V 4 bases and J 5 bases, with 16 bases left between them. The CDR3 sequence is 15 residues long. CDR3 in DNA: TGTGCCAGCAGCCCCCTCCGGGACTTACACAATGAGCAGTTCTTC. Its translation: CASSPLRDLHNEQFF.

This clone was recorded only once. CDR3 loop: CASSPLGAPNTGELFF. CDR3 sequence (DNA): TGTGCCAGCAGCCCGTTAGGTGCGCCGAACACCGGGGAGCTGTTTTTT. This chain connects TRBV2 to TRBJ2-2; D is ambiguous. In germline, CDR1 is SNHLY, CDR2 FYNNEI. This CDR3 is 16 amino acids long. Deletions cut 6 bases from V and 0 bases from J, with 14 bases between.

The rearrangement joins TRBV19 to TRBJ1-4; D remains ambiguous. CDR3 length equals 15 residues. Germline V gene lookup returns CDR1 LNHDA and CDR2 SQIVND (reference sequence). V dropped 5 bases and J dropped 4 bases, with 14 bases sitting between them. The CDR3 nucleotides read TGTGCCAGTAGTGGCAGTAAGGGCTTTAATGAAAAACTGTTTTTT. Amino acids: CASSGSKGFNEKLFF.

The CDR3 here is CASSKTSGGASSTDTQYF. CDR3 DNA: TGTGCCAGCAGTAAAACTAGCGGGGGCGCATCTAGCACAGATACGCAGTATTTT. The chain combines TRBV11-3 with TRBJ2-3; 11 bases fit TRBD2. V lost 6 bases, J lost 0 bases, and 11 bases stayed unmatched. This CDR3 region has 18 residues. Germline V CDR1 and CDR2: SGHNT, YENEEA.